Shown below are 16 T cell receptor beta chains from a single sample sequenced in a study of blood T cells in healthy people across ages. Alongside a J-beta primer mix, a sample-barcoded 5' primer served in a second PCR lasting about 7 to 12 cycles. Each CDR3 protein is one row after TCRdb ran MiXCR on the 5' RACE reads. The repertoire includes just over 1 million distinct CDR3 sequences, 35% to 50% of them detected once, and approximately 19% sits in the top ten. What was sequenced was blood. The receptors shown here come from an older woman in good health.

This clonotype occurred once. J is TRBJ2-6 and V is TRBV5-1; possibly TRBD1 for D (6 bases). Germline V gene data show CDR1 as SGHRS and CDR2 as YFSETQ. The CDR3 length is 17 residues. Trimming shortened V by 4 bases and J by 0 bases, and 14 bases separated the two germline ends. The CDR3 nucleotides read TGCGCCAGCAGCCCTGACAGGCGGTACTCTGGGGCCAACGTCCTGACTTTC. Its protein product is CASSPDRRYSGANVLTF.

This clonotype was seen a few times. This rearrangement joins TRBV9 to TRBJ2-1; TRBD2 matches 8 bases. V shed 5 bases and J 5 bases; nucleotides not matched to a gene: 6. This CDR3 is built from 14 residues. Germline V CDR1 and CDR2: SGDLS, YYNGEE. The chain's CDR3 is CASRGAGDHNEQFF. The CDR3, as DNA: TGTGCCAGCAGGGGAGCGGGAGACCACAATGAGCAGTTCTTC. Variable domain in full (rest from reference TRBV9 and TRBJ2-1): DSGVTQTPKHLITATGQRVTLRCSPRSGDLSVYWYQQSLDQGLQFLIQYYNGEERAKGNILERFSAQQFPDLHSELNLSSLELGDSALYFCASRGAGDHNEQFFGPGTRLTVL.

The gene calls are TRBV20-1 and TRBJ2-7, with 9 nucleotides matching TRBD2. V gave up 5 bases and J gave up 3 bases; unmatched junction bases: 11. The CDR3 is made up of 15 amino acids. Germline assignment: CDR1 DFQATT and CDR2 SNEGSKA (reference sequence). The CDR3 nucleotides are TGCAGTGCTGTAAGCCCGCGCGGGAGGGTCTACGAGCAGTACTTC. It encodes CSAVSPRGRVYEQYF.

This chain connects TRBV12-3 or TRBV12-4 to TRBJ2-7; D remains unclear. This CDR3 region has 15 residues. V lost 4 bases and J lost 6, with 19 bases in between. The CDR3 sequence is CASSSSDRAWGEQYF. CDR3 coding DNA: TGTGCCAGCAGTTCCTCTGACCGGGCCTGGGGCGAGCAGTACTTC.

V and J are TRBV20-1 and TRBJ2-7, with TRBD2 matching over 8 bases. The J call may be in error: the DNA end matches TRBJ2-1 better. Germline CDR1 is DFQATT and CDR2 is SNEGSKA (reference sequence). The length of the CDR3 is 17 residues. CDR3 sequence (DNA): TGCAGTGCTAGAGATCATTTCCTAAGCGGGAGTCTGAATGAGCAGTTCTTC. Protein: CSARDHFLSGSLNEQFF.

This clonotype was recorded a few times. Germline is not matched at one junction end, which may reflect a read error. V is TRBV20-1 and J is TRBJ2-4; possibly TRBD2 for D (5 bases). Per germline, CDR1 DFQATT and CDR2 SNEGSKA (reference sequence). The CDR3 extends over 15 amino acids. The CDR3, as DNA: TGCAGTGCTAGAAGGACTCCATTAGCCAAAAACATTCGGTACTTC. Translation gives CSARRTPLAKNIRYF.

The chain combines TRBV12-3 or TRBV12-4 with TRBJ1-4; unclear D gene. V lost 8 bases to trimming and J lost 5 bases, with 18 bases between them. The CDR3 length is 15 residues. This CDR3 reads CASGFLMGLNEKLFF. As DNA, the CDR3 is TGTGCCAGCGGGTTCTTGATGGGCTTAAATGAAAAACTGTTTTTT.

For the CDR3, the DNA is TGCAGCGTTGAAGAAGTTTGGGGCTTTGAGCAGTACTTC. Encoded protein: CSVEEVWGFEQYF. This chain uses TRBV29-1 with TRBJ2-7, with D possibly TRBD1 on 5 matching bases. The CDR3 runs 13 residues. Per the germline V gene, CDR1 is SQVTM and CDR2 is ANQGSEA. Trimming stripped 0 bases from V and 7 bases from J, with 13 bases between.

The chain is built from TRBV6-6 and TRBJ2-1, with D perhaps given as TRBD1 or TRBD2 (6 bases each). The CDR3 contains 15 residues. Trimming took 4 bases from V and 9 from J, leaving 19 bases between them. The germline V gene has CDR1 MNHNY and CDR2 SVGAGI (reference sequence). CDR3 nucleotide sequence: TGTGCCAGCAGTTCCAACGAGTGGGGGCGGGGTGAGCAGTTCTTC. This codes for CASSSNEWGRGEQFF.

The CDR3 sequence: CASSGRDRAIKGKSYEQYF. Here the CDR3 DNA reads TGTGCCAGCAGCGGCCGGGACAGGGCCATAAAAGGAAAATCTTACGAGCAGTACTTC. J is TRBJ2-7 and V is TRBV7-2; 9 positions match TRBD1. J gave up 4 bases and V 5 bases, and 21 bases lay outside the gene matches. The CDR3 has 19 residues. Germline V lookup: CDR1 SGHTA, CDR2 FQGNSA. The variable domain in full, completed from reference TRBV7-2 and TRBJ2-7, reads GAGVSQSPSNKVTEKGKDVELRCDPISGHTALYWYRQSLGQGLEFLIYFQGNSAPDKSGLPSDRFSAERTGGSVSTLTIQRTQQEDSAVYLCASSGRDRAIKGKSYEQYFGPGTRLTVT.

The chain joins TRBV7-2 to TRBJ2-5, with D perhaps given as TRBD1 or TRBD2 (5 bases each). Per germline, CDR1 SGHTA and CDR2 FQGNSA. V lost 5 bases, J lost 7 bases, and 17 bases lay in between. The CDR3 has 14 residues. The CDR3 DNA reads TGTGCCAGCAGCCAAGGGACGCCGCCAGGGACCCAGTACTTC. Its translation: CASSQGTPPGTQYF.

The chain recombines TRBV6-2 or TRBV6-3 with TRBJ2-5; TRBD2 is a possible D gene (6 bases). Judging by the DNA end, TRBJ2-7 fits better; the J call may be wrong. CDR1 and CDR2 (germline): MNHEY, SVGEGT. The CDR3 extends over 14 amino acids. CDR3 region: CASSRPGLSYEQYF. The CDR3 nucleotides are TGTGCCAGCAGTCGGCCGGGACTCTCCTACGAGCAGTACTTC.

This clonotype was observed a few times. V usage is TRBV5-1 and J usage is TRBJ2-7, with 9 bases identical to TRBD1. Germline-derived CDR1 and CDR2 are SGHRS and YFSETQ. The CDR3 totals 14 residues. The V gene end was trimmed by 5 bases and the J gene end by 2 bases; junction bases not matched to a gene: 5. CDR3 loop: CASSTGTGPYEQYF. The CDR3 region has the DNA TGCGCCAGCAGTACCGGGACAGGGCCCTACGAGCAGTACTTC.

This clonotype has a handful of counts. J is TRBJ2-7 and V is TRBV7-7, with D possibly matching TRBD1 (5 bases). This CDR3 is built from 14 residues. Per germline, CDR1 SSHAT and CDR2 FNYEAQ (reference sequence). V was shortened by 5 bases and J by 2 bases, with 13 bases between the two germline ends. CDR3 region: CASSPSGAPYEQYF. The CDR3 DNA reads as TGTGCCAGCAGCCCAAGTGGGGCCCCCTACGAGCAGTACTTC.

The chain is built from TRBV7-3 and TRBJ2-1; perhaps D is TRBD1 or TRBD2 (5 bases each). The J call may be wrong; the DNA end is better matched by TRBJ2-7. The length of the CDR3 is 17 residues. The germline V gene encodes CDR1 SGHTA and CDR2 FQGTGA. CDR3 protein: CASSLDGTQSSYKEQYF. CDR3 bases: TGTGCCAGCAGCTTAGACGGGACCCAGAGCTCCTACAAGGAGCAGTACTTC.

This chain links TRBV11-1 with TRBJ2-7; TRBD2 matches at 7 bases. This CDR3 contains 15 residues. Germline V CDR1 and CDR2: SGHAT, FQDESV (reference sequence). Unmatched junction bases numbered 8, after V lost 2 bases and J lost 4 bases. Written as DNA, the CDR3 is TGTGCCAGCAGCTTACCCCGGGCGGGAGCTTACGAGCAGTACTTC. Protein sequence: CASSLPRAGAYEQYF.